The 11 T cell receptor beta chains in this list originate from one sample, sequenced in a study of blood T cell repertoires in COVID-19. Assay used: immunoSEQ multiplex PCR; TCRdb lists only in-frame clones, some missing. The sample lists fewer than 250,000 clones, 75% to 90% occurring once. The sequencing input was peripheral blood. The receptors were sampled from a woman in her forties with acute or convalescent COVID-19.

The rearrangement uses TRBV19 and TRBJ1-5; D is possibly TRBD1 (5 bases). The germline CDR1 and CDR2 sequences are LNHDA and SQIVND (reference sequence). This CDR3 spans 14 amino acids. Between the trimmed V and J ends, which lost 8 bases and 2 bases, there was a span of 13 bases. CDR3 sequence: CASGRVDGNQPQHF. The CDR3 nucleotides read TGTGCCAGTGGCAGGGTCGATGGCAATCAGCCCCAGCATTTT.

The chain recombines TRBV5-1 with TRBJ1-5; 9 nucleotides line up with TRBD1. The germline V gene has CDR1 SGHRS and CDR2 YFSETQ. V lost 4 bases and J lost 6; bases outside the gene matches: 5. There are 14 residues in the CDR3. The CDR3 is CASSVTGGGQPQHF. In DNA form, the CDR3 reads TGCGCCAGCAGCGTCACAGGGGGCGGTCAGCCCCAGCATTTT.

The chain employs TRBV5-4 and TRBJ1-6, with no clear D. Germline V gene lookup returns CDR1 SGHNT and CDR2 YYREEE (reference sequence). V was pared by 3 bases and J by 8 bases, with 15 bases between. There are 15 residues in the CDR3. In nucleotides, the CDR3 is TGTGCCAGCAGCTCCGGAGGTGGCTGGGATTCACCCCTCCACTTT. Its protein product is CASSSGGGWDSPLHF. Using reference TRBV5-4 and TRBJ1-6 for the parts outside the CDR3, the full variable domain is ETGVTQSPTHLIKTRGQQVTLRCSSQSGHNTVSWYQQALGQGPQFIFQYYREEENGRGNFPPRFSGLQFPNYSSELNVNALELDDSALYLCASSSGGGWDSPLHFGNGTRLTVT.

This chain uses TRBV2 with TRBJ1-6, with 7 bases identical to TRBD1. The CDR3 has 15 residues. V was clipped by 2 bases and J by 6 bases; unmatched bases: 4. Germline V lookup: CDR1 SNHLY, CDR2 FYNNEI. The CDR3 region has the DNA TGTGCCAGCAGTGAAAGGACAGGAGTTAATTCACCCCTCCACTTT. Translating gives CASSERTGVNSPLHF. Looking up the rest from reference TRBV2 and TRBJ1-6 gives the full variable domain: EPEVTQTPSHQVTQMGQEVILRCVPISNHLYFYWYRQILGQKVEFLVSFYNNEISEKSEIFDDQFSVERPDGSNFTLKIRSTKLEDSAMYFCASSERTGVNSPLHFGNGTRLTVT.

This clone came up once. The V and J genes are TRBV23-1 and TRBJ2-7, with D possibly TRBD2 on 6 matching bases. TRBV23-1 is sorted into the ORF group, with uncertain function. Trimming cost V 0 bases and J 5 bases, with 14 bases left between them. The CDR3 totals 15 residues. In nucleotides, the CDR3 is TGCGCCAGCAGTCAATCGGCGGGGTTAACCCACGAGCAGTACGTC. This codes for CASSQSAGLTHEQYV.

The CDR3 nucleotides read TGCGCCAGCAGCCAAGCAAAAGGGGGAGACTATGGCTACACCTTC. It translates to CASSQAKGGDYGYTF. The chain links TRBV4-1 to TRBJ1-2; perhaps TRBD1 as D (6 bases). Trimming pared 1 base from V and 3 bases from J, leaving 12 bases between. Germline V gives CDR1 MGHRA, CDR2 YSYEKL. This CDR3 has 15 amino acids.

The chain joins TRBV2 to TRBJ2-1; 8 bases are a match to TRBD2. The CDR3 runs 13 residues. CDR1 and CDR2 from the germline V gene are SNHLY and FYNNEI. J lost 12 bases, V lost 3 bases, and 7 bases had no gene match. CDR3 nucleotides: TGTGCCAGCAGTGAGTCTGGACTAGCAGCGCAGTTCTTC. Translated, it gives CASSESGLAAQFF. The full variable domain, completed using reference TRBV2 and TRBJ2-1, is EPEVTQTPSHQVTQMGQEVILRCVPISNHLYFYWYRQILGQKVEFLVSFYNNEISEKSEIFDDQFSVERPDGSNFTLKIRSTKLEDSAMYFCASSESGLAAQFFGPGTRLTVL.

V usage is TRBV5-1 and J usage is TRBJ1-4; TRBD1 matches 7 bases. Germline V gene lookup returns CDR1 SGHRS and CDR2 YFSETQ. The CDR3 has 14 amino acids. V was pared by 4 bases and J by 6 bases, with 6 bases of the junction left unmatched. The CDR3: CASSTRQGHEKLFF. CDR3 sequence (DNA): TGCGCCAGCAGCACAAGACAGGGTCATGAAAAACTGTTTTTT.

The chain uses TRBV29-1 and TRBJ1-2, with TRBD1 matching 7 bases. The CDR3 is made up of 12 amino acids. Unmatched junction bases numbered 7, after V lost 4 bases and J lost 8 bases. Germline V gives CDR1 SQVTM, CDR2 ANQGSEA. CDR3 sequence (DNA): TGCAGCGTTGTCACAGGGGATGAGGGCTACACCTTC. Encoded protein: CSVVTGDEGYTF.

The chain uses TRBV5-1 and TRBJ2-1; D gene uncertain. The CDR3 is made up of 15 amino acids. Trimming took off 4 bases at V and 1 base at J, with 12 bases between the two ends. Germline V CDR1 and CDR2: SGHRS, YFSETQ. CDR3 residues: CASSTRPGSYNEQFF. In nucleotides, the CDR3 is TGCGCCAGCAGCACCCGTCCCGGGTCCTACAATGAGCAGTTCTTC.

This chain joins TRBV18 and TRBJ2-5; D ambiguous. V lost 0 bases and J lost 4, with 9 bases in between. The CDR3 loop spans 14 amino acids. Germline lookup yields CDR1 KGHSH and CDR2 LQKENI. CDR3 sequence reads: CASSPPSVAETQYF. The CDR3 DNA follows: TGTGCCAGCTCACCACCTTCTGTGGCAGAGACCCAGTACTTC.